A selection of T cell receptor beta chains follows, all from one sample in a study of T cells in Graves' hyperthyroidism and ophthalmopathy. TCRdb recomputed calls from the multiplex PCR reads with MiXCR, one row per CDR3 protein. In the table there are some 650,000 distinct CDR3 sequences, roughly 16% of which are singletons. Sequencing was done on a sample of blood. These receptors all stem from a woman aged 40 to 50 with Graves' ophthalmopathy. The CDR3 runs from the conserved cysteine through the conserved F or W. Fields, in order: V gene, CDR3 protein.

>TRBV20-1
CSALGLAGGGSYNEQFF
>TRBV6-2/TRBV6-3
CASSSEGTRAYEQYF
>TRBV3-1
CASSQGHEQFF
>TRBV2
CASRGLDNSNQPQHF
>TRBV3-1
CASSQATLAGVLSNEQFF
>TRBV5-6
CASSWRTSGRFYEQYF
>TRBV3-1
CASSPRDRGRSGELFF
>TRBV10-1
CASSEGDVRSYEQYF
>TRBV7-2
CASSNIRLATGRDTQYF
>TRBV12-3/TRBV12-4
CASSFGGLAGAKYF
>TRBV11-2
CASSLLGQSTNEKLFF
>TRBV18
CASSPFGQDQETQYF
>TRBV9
CASSVGGAGTDTQYF
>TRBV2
CASSELAGDYEQYF
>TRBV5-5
CASSLSPGTVSTDTQYF
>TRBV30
CAWSVAGGNEQFF
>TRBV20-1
CSVKTGASQETQYF
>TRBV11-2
CASSLSRAGGGWKQYF
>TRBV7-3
CASSSALGQGTLDTQYF
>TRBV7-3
CASSWGLAGLTDTQYF
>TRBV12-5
CASGLWTGDTGELFF
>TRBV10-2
CASSFNSNEKLFF
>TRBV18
CASSKTGELFF
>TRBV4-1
CASSQEPSGNYYNEQFF
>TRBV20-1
CSARGQVLTSTDTQYF
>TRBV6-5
CASSSLGRRNSPLHF
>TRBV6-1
CASSATISGANVLTF
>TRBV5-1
CASSYQTEKETQYF